Listed here are 24 T cell receptor beta chains from one sample, sequenced in a study of blood T cell repertoires in COVID-19. Using immunoSEQ multiplex PCR, the repertoire was profiled, and TCRdb retains in-frame clones only, with some absent. The data show about 150,000 clones, more than 75% seen once. The source material was peripheral blood. The receptors derive from a human donor with acute or convalescent COVID-19. The donor label of this sample is uncertain.

The gene calls are TRBV2 and TRBJ1-4; D gene unclear. The length of the CDR3 is 14 residues. The V end was cut by 3 bases, the J end by 8 bases, with 13 bases between. Germline values: CDR1 SNHLY, CDR2 FYNNEI. CDR3 in amino acids: CASSEIRAGEKLFF. As DNA, the CDR3 is TGTGCCAGCAGTGAGATCCGGGCGGGCGAAAAACTGTTTTTT.

This sequence joins TRBV18 and TRBJ1-5, with no clear D. The V end was cut by 2 bases, the J end by 6 bases, with 14 bases between. The CDR3 length is 15 residues. Germline CDR1 KGHSH, CDR2 LQKENI. The CDR3 is CASSPSISGGQPQHF. The CDR3 nucleotides read TGTGCCAGCTCACCATCTATTTCCGGCGGTCAGCCCCAGCATTTT.

This rearrangement joins TRBV6-2 or TRBV6-3 to TRBJ1-2, with D unclear. Per the germline V gene, CDR1 is MNHEY and CDR2 is SVGEGT. The CDR3 has 14 amino acids. V gave up 2 bases and J gave up 4 bases, with 11 bases separating them. DNA for the CDR3: TGTGCCAGCAGTTACCTCTCGCCCAGCTATGGCTACACCTTC. It translates to CASSYLSPSYGYTF.

The chain is built from TRBV7-8 and TRBJ2-5; 8 bases match TRBD1. Germline V gene data show CDR1 as SGHVS and CDR2 as FQNEAQ. After removal of 5 bases from V and 5 bases from J, the junction contained 4 bases not matched to a gene. CDR3 size: 13 residues. The DNA for the CDR3 is TGTGCCAGCAGCACTCGGACAGGGGAGACCCAGTACTTC. Protein product: CASSTRTGETQYF.

This chain joins TRBV27 and TRBJ1-6, with 10 bases lining up with TRBD1. From germline, CDR1 is MNHEY and CDR2 SMNVEV (reference sequence). V lost 10 bases, J lost 9 bases, and 6 bases stayed unmatched. The CDR3 extends over 13 amino acids. The CDR3 loop is CATAGTGVSPLHF. CDR3 sequence (DNA): TGTGCCACCGCCGGGACAGGGGTTTCACCCCTCCACTTT.

This clone was seen only a few times. The chain couples TRBV6-2 or TRBV6-3 to TRBJ1-6, with 8 positions matching TRBD1. J gave up 7 bases and V 5 bases, and 4 bases lay outside the gene matches. CDR1 MNHEY and CDR2 SVGEGT come from the germline V gene. CDR3 length equals 14 residues. The CDR3 nucleotides are TGTGCCAGCAGTACGGGACAGGAAAATTCACCCCTCCACTTT. It yields the protein CASSTGQENSPLHF.

Notes on this clone: The junction shows a germline mismatch at one end, possibly a read error. J is TRBJ2-1 and V is TRBV7-2; 8 nucleotides match TRBD1. The germline gives CDR1 SGHTA, CDR2 FQGNSA. The CDR3 spans 15 residues. CDR3: CASSLDRGKGNEQFF. The CDR3 nucleotides read TGTGCCAGCAGTTTAGACAGGGGTAAGGGGAATGAGCAGTTCTTC.

The chain uses TRBV27 and TRBJ1-1; perhaps TRBD1 as D (6 bases). The CDR3 sequence is 13 residues long. CDR1 and CDR2 (germline): MNHEY, SMNVEV (reference sequence). With 2 bases removed from V and 4 bases from J, the gap between germline ends came to 8 bases. CDR3 residues: CASSLEGGTEAFF. CDR3 in DNA: TGTGCCAGCAGTTTAGAAGGGGGCACTGAAGCTTTCTTT.

This sequence joins TRBV4-2 and TRBJ2-7; no firm D call. The V gene lost 0 bases and the J gene lost 3 bases, with 9 bases spanning the gap. Per the germline V gene, CDR1 is LGHNA and CDR2 is YNFKEQ. The CDR3 has 14 residues. The CDR3 reads CASSQDQDFYEQYF. In DNA form, the CDR3 reads TGTGCCAGCAGCCAAGATCAGGATTTCTACGAGCAGTACTTC.

The CDR3 nucleotides read TGTGCCAGCAGTCCGCGGATTAGCAATCAGCCCCAGCATTTT. Translated: CASSPRISNQPQHF. The V gene is TRBV2, the J gene TRBJ1-5; D not resolved. Trimming took 5 bases from V and 0 from J, leaving 8 bases between them. The CDR3 has 14 residues. Looked up from germline, CDR1 is SNHLY and CDR2 is FYNNEI.

The chain has TRBV7-9 and TRBJ1-6; a possible D gene is TRBD1 (5 bases). CDR1 is SEHNR, CDR2 FQNEAQ, per germline (reference sequence). The CDR3 sequence is 15 residues long. Trimming took off 2 bases at V and 10 bases at J, with 15 bases between the two ends. Written as DNA, the CDR3 is TGTGCCAGCAGCTTAAGGGGCAAGGATCTCTCACCCCTCCACTTT. This codes for CASSLRGKDLSPLHF.

This rearrangement joins TRBV6-5 to TRBJ1-6; D remains unclear. The CDR3 has 14 residues. The V gene lost 8 bases and the J gene lost 0 bases, with 8 bases spanning the gap. In germline, CDR1 is MNHEY, CDR2 SVGAGI. CDR3 loop: CASSPSSYNSPLHF. The CDR3 nucleotides are TGTGCCAGCTCTCCGAGCTCCTATAATTCACCCCTCCACTTT.

J is TRBJ1-2 and V is TRBV6-2 or TRBV6-3; TRBD1 matches at 9 bases. V lost 6 bases, J lost 8 bases, and 4 bases stayed unmatched. The CDR3 is made up of 12 amino acids. Germline CDR1 and CDR2: MNHEY and SVGEGT. The chain's CDR3 is CASSDRGRGYTF. CDR3 nucleotide sequence: TGTGCCAGCAGCGACAGGGGGAGAGGCTACACCTTC.

The CDR3 is CASSWGRGSYEQYF. The CDR3 DNA reads TGTGCCAGCAGTTGGGGCAGGGGGTCGTACGAGCAGTACTTC. The chain employs TRBV6-5 and TRBJ2-7, with 7 bases identical to TRBD1. This CDR3 contains 14 residues. With 4 bases clipped from V and 4 bases from J, the junction kept 7 bases outside the gene matches. Germline CDR1 is MNHEY and CDR2 is SVGAGI.

This clone came up once. The chain recombines TRBV7-3 with TRBJ1-1; D may be TRBD1 (6 bases). CDR1 is SGHTA and CDR2 is FQGTGA in the germline V gene. The CDR3 has 11 amino acids. Trimming took off 5 bases at V and 10 bases at J, with 11 bases between the two ends. CDR3 protein: CASSTDSSAFF. In DNA, the CDR3 is TGTGCCAGCAGCACGGACAGTTCAGCTTTCTTT.

The gene calls are TRBV13 and TRBJ1-5; tentatively, D is TRBD1 (6 bases). Looked up from germline, CDR1 is PRHDT and CDR2 is FYEKMQ (reference sequence). The V end lost 2 bases, the J end lost 0 bases, and 17 bases lay between the germline ends. CDR3 length: 18 residues. The CDR3 is CASSLNGAGVHSNQPQHF. CDR3 nucleotides: TGTGCCAGCAGCTTAAATGGGGCAGGGGTGCATAGCAATCAGCCCCAGCATTTT.

This chain joins TRBV7-2 and TRBJ2-2; D remains unclear. Germline V gene sequence: CDR1 SGHTA, CDR2 FQGNSA. The CDR3 runs to 14 residues. V was clipped by 1 base and J by 6 bases, with 9 bases between them. DNA for the CDR3: TGTGCCAGCAGCTTAGTGGGCCGTTCCGGGGAGCTGTTTTTT. This translates into CASSLVGRSGELFF.

The V call is TRBV11-2, the J call TRBJ1-2; D is undetermined. The V and J ends lost 0 bases and 5 bases respectively, with 4 bases between them. Germline V gene sequence: CDR1 SGHAT, CDR2 FQNNGV. The CDR3 runs 12 residues. The CDR3 loop is CASSLESYGYTF. For the CDR3, the DNA is TGTGCCAGCAGCTTAGAGTCGTATGGCTACACCTTC.

The chain joins TRBV28 to TRBJ2-2; tentatively, D is TRBD1 (5 bases). The V gene lost 6 bases and the J gene lost 6 bases, with 17 bases spanning the gap. The CDR3 has 15 residues. The germline CDR1 and CDR2 sequences are MDHEN and SYDVKM. CDR3 residues: CASSTQGPGAGELFF. DNA of the CDR3: TGTGCCAGCAGCACCCAGGGCCCTGGGGCCGGGGAGCTGTTTTTT.

CDR3 region: CASSPGGNQPQHF. CDR3 coding DNA: TGTGCCAGCAGCCCAGGGGGCAATCAGCCCCAGCATTTT. This chain joins TRBV9 and TRBJ1-5, with D possibly matching TRBD1 (6 bases). Germline V gene sequence: CDR1 SGDLS, CDR2 YYNGEE. Deletions cut 4 bases from V and 2 bases from J, with 7 bases between. The length of the CDR3 is 13 residues. The full variable domain, with the rest looked up from reference TRBV9 and TRBJ1-5, is DSGVTQTPKHLITATGQRVTLRCSPRSGDLSVYWYQQSLDQGLQFLIQYYNGEERAKGNILERFSAQQFPDLHSELNLSSLELGDSALYFCASSPGGNQPQHFGDGTRLSIL.

The chain carries TRBV5-1 and TRBJ2-1, with D perhaps matching TRBD2 (7 bases). V was shortened by 9 bases and J by 1 base, with 14 bases between the two germline ends. CDR1 and CDR2 (germline): SGHRS, YFSETQ. The CDR3 consists of 14 residues. The CDR3 DNA is TGCGCCACTAAAGGGGGGGTATCCTACAATGAGCAGTTCTTC. This gives the protein CATKGGVSYNEQFF.

This rearrangement joins TRBV3-1 (or the pseudogene TRBV3-2) to TRBJ1-2, with no clear D. Germline CDR1 and CDR2: LGHDT and YNNKEL (reference sequence). This CDR3 region has 13 residues. Trimming shortened V by 1 base and J by 4 bases, and 7 bases separated the two germline ends. CDR3 DNA: TGTGCCAGCAGCCAAGGCCCCGGCTATGGCTACACCTTC. Protein: CASSQGPGYGYTF.

The chain has TRBV28 and TRBJ1-1; TRBD1 aligns across 7 bases. The length of the CDR3 is 14 residues. V dropped 2 bases and J dropped 4; count of bases not matched to a gene: 4. Per the germline V gene, CDR1 is MDHEN and CDR2 is SYDVKM. The CDR3 loop is CASSLATGVTEAFF. CDR3 DNA: TGTGCCAGCAGTTTAGCAACAGGGGTCACTGAAGCTTTCTTT.

The chain carries TRBV7-2 and TRBJ2-2, with TRBD2 identical over 10 bases. This CDR3 comprises 17 residues. The germline CDR1 and CDR2 sequences are SGHTA and FQGNSA. The V segment lost 2 bases and the J segment 1 base; nucleotides outside the gene matches: 4. CDR3 coding DNA: TGTGCCAGCAGCTTATTGGGACTAGCGAAGAACACCGGGGAGCTGTTTTTT. Its protein is CASSLLGLAKNTGELFF.